This section outlines one T cell receptor (beta chain) sequence together with its context. This specimen comes from a study of T-cell reconstitution after alpha-beta-depleted transplantation in children. Construction of the TCRbeta library involved unique molecular identifiers. TCRdb processed the PCR reads anew with MiXCR; each CDR3 protein has one entry. This table holds more than 200,000 distinct CDR3 sequences, 7% to 9% found once. CDR1 and CDR2 (germline): DFQATT, SNEGSKA (reference sequence). The V end was cut by 6 bases, the J end by 1 base, with 18 bases between. The CDR3 totals 16 residues. This TCR was recovered from a male patient aged 2-9 years who had a stem cell transplant for acute myeloid leukemia, so the T cells may come from the graft donor. This specimen consisted of PBMCs, mostly from graft donor cells, obtained 360 days after TCRalphabeta/CD19-depleted stem cell transplant. The V call is TRBV20-1, the J call TRBJ1-4, with D maybe TRBD1 (5 bases). CDR3 loop: CSASDLRDGTNEKLFF. The CDR3 bases are TGCAGTGCCTCAGACCTCCGGGACGGAACTAATGAAAAACTGTTTTTT.